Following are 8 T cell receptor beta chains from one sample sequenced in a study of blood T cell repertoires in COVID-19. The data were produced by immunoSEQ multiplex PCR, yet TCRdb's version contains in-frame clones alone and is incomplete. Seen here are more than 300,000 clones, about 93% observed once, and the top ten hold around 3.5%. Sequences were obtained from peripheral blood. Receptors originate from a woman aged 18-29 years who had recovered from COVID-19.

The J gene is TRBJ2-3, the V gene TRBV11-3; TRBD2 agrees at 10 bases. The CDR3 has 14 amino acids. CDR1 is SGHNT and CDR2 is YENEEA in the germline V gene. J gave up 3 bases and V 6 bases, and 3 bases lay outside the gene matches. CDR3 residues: CASSSGRKTDTQYF. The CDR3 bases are TGTGCCAGCAGTAGCGGGAGGAAAACAGATACGCAGTATTTT.

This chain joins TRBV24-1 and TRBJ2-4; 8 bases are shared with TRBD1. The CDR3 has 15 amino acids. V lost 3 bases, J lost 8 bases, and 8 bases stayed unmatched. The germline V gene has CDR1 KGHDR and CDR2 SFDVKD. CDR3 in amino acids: CATSDNGQGRDIQYF. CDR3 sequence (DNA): TGTGCCACCAGTGATAACGGACAGGGCCGAGACATTCAGTACTTC.

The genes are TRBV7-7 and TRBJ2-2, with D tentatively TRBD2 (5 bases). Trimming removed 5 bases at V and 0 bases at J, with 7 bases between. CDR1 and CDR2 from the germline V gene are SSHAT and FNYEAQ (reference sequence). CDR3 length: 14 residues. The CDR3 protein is CASSLGANTGELFF. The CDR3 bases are TGTGCCAGCAGCCTCGGGGCGAACACCGGGGAGCTGTTTTTT.

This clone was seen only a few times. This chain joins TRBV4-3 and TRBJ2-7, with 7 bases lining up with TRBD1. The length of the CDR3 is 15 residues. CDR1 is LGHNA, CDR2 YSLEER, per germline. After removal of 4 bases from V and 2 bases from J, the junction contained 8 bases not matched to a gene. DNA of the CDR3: TGCGCCAGCAGCCCCAGCCTCGGGACAGCCTACGAGCAGTACGTC. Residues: CASSPSLGTAYEQYV.

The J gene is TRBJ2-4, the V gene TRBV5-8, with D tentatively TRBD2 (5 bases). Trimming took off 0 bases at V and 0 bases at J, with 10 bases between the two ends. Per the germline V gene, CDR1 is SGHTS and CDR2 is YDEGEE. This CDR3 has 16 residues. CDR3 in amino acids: CASSLGEKLAKNIQYF. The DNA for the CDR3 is TGTGCCAGCAGCTTGGGGGAGAAGTTAGCCAAAAACATTCAGTACTTC.

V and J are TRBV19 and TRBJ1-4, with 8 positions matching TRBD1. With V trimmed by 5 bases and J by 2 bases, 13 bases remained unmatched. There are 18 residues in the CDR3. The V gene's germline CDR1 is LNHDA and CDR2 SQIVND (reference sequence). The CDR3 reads CASSSRGRMARTNEKLFF. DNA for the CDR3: TGTGCCAGTAGTTCCAGGGGGCGAATGGCTCGGACTAATGAAAAACTGTTTTTT.

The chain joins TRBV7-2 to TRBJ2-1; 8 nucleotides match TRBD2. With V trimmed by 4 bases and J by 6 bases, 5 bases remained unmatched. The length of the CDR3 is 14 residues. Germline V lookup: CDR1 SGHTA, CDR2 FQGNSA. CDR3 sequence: CASSSQRGFNEQFF. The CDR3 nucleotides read TGTGCCAGCAGCTCCCAGCGGGGGTTCAATGAGCAGTTCTTC.

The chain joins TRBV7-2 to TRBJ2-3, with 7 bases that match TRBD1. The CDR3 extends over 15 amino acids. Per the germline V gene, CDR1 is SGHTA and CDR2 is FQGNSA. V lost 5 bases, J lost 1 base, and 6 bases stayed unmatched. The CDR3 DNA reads TGTGCCAGCAGCCTGAGGACAGGAGGCACAGATACGCAGTATTTT. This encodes CASSLRTGGTDTQYF.